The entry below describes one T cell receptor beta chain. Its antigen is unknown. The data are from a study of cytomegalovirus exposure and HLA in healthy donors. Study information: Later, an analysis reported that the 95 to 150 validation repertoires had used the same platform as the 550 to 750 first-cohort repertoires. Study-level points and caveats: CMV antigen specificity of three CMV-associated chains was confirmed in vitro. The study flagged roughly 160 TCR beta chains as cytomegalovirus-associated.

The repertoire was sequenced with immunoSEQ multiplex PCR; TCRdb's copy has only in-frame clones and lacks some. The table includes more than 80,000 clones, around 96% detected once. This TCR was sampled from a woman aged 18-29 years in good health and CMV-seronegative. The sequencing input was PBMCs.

CDR3 sequence: CASSTGTGGLYGYTF. The CDR3 region has the DNA TGTGCCAGCAGTACCGGGACAGGGGGCTTGTATGGCTACACCTTC. The V gene is TRBV6-1, the J gene TRBJ1-2; 12 positions match TRBD1. This CDR3 has 15 amino acids. The germline CDR1 and CDR2 sequences are MNHNS and SASEGT. V was clipped by 5 bases and J by 5 bases; unmatched bases: 6.